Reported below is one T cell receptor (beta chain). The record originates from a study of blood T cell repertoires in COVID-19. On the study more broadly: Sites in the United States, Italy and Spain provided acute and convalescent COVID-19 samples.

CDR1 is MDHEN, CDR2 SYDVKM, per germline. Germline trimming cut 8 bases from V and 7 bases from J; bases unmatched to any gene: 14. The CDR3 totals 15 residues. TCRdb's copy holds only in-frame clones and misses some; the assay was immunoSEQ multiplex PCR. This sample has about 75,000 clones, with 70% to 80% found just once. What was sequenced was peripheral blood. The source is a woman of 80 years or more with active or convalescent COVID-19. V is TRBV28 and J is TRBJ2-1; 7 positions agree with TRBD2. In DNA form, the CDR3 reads TGTGCCAGCGGACTGGGGGGGAGTTTGGGAAATGAGCAGTTCTTC. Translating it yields CASGLGGSLGNEQFF.